Here is one T cell receptor beta chain with its context. What it binds is not known. This record belongs to a study of OX40 agonist ivuxolimab in advanced cancers. Study findings and constraints: With doses of 0.1-3.0 mg/kg, partial responders showed among the lowest clonal expansion.

Some clones are missing from TCRdb's copy, which holds only in-frame ones; the method was immunoSEQ multiplex PCR. This table holds approximately 82,000 clones, 85% to 90% found once. Trimming took off 10 bases at V and 5 bases at J, with 18 bases between the two ends. Germline loops: CDR1 MNHNS, CDR2 SASEGT. The CDR3 is 13 amino acids. This sequence was found in an adult with an advanced solid tumor such as melanoma, head and neck, liver or kidney cancer. Source: CD4+ or CD8+ T cells sorted from blood, taken in a trial of the OX40 agonist ivuxolimab. V gene TRBV6-1 combines with J gene TRBJ2-7; D is perhaps TRBD1 (5 bases). The CDR3 here is CATRNRNPDEQYF. CDR3 coding DNA: TGTGCCACCAGGAACAGGAACCCTGACGAGCAGTACTTC.